This T cell receptor beta chain was obtained from a study of blood T cells in healthy people across ages (dated by TCRdb to about 2015). Some background on the complete study: In model experiments, template switching captured roughly one uniquely barcoded TCR beta cDNA molecule for every two T cells. To avoid experimental bias, donors of different ages were randomly spread across the sequencing lanes. The donors were divided into four age groups: young (average approximately 17 years), middle-aged (approximately 39), aged (about 56) and long-lived (82). Two additional independent replicas of 1 million unique cDNA reads from the same blood draw were analyzed for two donors (one aged 18 to 30 and one aged 80 or older). To track age-related changes in TCR beta repertoire diversity, the study relied on deep sequencing normalized with unique cDNA molecular identifiers.

With regard to this clonotype: Its specific antigen is unknown. No qualities accompany the bases; no much larger clone lies one base away.

The CDR3 has 15 amino acids, counting the end cysteine and phenylalanine. CDR3 DNA is the only sequence kept; it has 45 bases, read in frame from the first base. Germline trimming: 0 bases from V, 5 bases from J; junction bases outside gene matches: 4. The germline V gene (reference sequence) yields LNHNV for CDR1 and YYDKDF for CDR2. The donors were about 40 Caucasian individuals from Russia, aged roughly 6 to 100 years, who were systemically healthy. Roughly 10 milliliters of peripheral blood were collected from each donor into EDTA-treated Vacutainer tubes. PBMCs were isolated by Ficoll-Paque density-gradient centrifugation, with at least 6 million obtained per sample. Trizol reagent was used to extract total RNA from PBMCs, with at least 5 micrograms per sample. Naive CD45RAhigh/CD27high T cell percentages were measured by flow cytometry on a PBMC aliquot from every donor. Study-wide conclusions, independent of this receptor: Donor CMV infection status was unknown, potentially confounding age-related changes in expanded clonotypes. As age increased, observed TCR beta diversity per million T cells dropped in a roughly linear way, and a significant reduction was already evident by age roughly 40. Total diversity estimates from one million sequenced T cells were considered lower bounds and underestimates. The long-lived group showed more naive CD4+ T cells, fewer expanded clones and increased TCR diversity than the aged group, suggesting age selection. Observed TCR beta diversity correlated strongly with the percentage of naive T cells measured by flow cytometry. Conclusive comparison of naive and antigen-experienced compartments was prevented by the profiling of bulk unsorted PBMCs.

Library construction relied on 5' RACE. TCRdb names Illumina HiSeq 2500 as the instrument used. A second PCR of about 6 to 11 cycles was performed with a sample-barcoded 5' primer and a J-beta primer mix. A template-switch 5' adaptor carrying 12 random nucleotides introduced a unique molecular identifier onto each TCR beta cDNA molecule. At least 2.5 million CDR3-containing paired-end reads were obtained from each sample. The Mint cDNA synthesis kit, primed by a TRBC-specific oligonucleotide, was used to synthesize first-strand cDNA from all RNA. Following uracil-DNA glycosylase treatment, a first 18-cycle PCR with universal primers M1SS and BC2_uni_R was performed on all cDNA. Per the source publication's procedure: Normalization of each sample was performed by random selection of 1 million high-quality reads, each carrying a distinct molecular identifier. Reads with shared molecular identifiers were discarded instead of being binned into consensus sequences. MiTCR, run with a Q25 quality threshold and the strictest error-elimination algorithm, handled CDR3 identification, clonotype clustering and error correction. A nonparametric unseen species model with Euler transformation was used to estimate lower-bound total TCR beta diversity. In TCRdb, the public reads were trimmed at Q25 with fastp and aligned with MiXCR, with productive beta chains retained. CDR3 protein duplicates are merged, each entry listing the most common genes and DNA. Clone size and V and J calls follow TCRdb, not the original study. The sample yields around 800,000 distinct CDR3 sequences; around 50% were counted once. The top ten constitute roughly 18% of the sample.

The receptor comes from an elderly man in good health. Recombination connected TRBV15 to TRBJ2-5, and TRBD2 matches 9 of the central bases. The sequenced sample consisted of blood. The DNA sequence is TGTGCCACCAGCAGAGATGCAGCGGGAGGCGAGACCCAGTACTTC. Its coded protein is CATSRDAAGGETQYF.